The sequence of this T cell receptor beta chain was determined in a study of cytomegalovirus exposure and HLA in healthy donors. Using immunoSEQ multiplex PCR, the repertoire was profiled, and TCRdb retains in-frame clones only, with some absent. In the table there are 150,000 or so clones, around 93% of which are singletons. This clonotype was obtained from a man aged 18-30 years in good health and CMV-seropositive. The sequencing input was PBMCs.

In nucleotides, the CDR3 is TGTGCCAGCAGTGTCTCCAGGGGGCCCAAATCGAACACCGGGGAGCTGTTTTTT. As protein: CASSVSRGPKSNTGELFF. V and J are TRBV25-1 and TRBJ2-2, with 8 bases fitting TRBD1. The V segment lost 4 bases and the J segment 0 bases; nucleotides outside the gene matches: 10. Per germline, CDR1 MGHDK and CDR2 SYGVNS. This CDR3 contains 18 residues.